Included here is one T cell receptor (beta chain) sequence, with context. Germline trimming cut 2 bases from V and 2 bases from J; bases unmatched to any gene: 3. Germline-derived CDR1 and CDR2 are SGDLS and YYNGEE. This CDR3 has 16 amino acids. The record originates from a study of shared clonotypes between healthy human individuals. Deep level was the assay's run setting. Genomic DNA belonging to each subset was distributed in equal measure over several immunoSEQ plates. The sequencing of unsorted PBMC DNA took place on ten immunoSEQ deep assay plates. Assay used: immunoSEQ multiplex PCR; TCRdb lists only in-frame clones, some missing. Of about half a million clones in the sample, almost 80% were seen once.

The clonotype was recovered from a woman aged 40 to 50 in good health. Some clones in this sample may be carry-over from other donors' samples. V is TRBV9 and J is TRBJ2-5, with 13 bases that match TRBD2. Sequencing was carried out using PBMCs. CDR3: CASSVGLAGLQETQYF. Here the CDR3 DNA reads TGTGCCAGCAGCGTGGGACTAGCGGGATTACAAGAGACCCAGTACTTC.